This T cell receptor (beta chain) was recorded in a study of identical twins. Findings of the study overall: Weaker excess twin sharing was seen among beta out-of-frame sequences.

A universal primer site was created by template switching, with the cDNA bearing unique molecular identifiers. TCRdb reprocessed the 5' RACE reads with MiXCR, giving one entry per CDR3 protein. The data show approximately 590,000 distinct CDR3 sequences, over 8.5% seen once. Many counts were recorded for this clonotype. Antigen: not known. Germline trimming cut 0 bases from V and 8 bases from J; bases unmatched to any gene: 15. The CDR3 consists of 19 residues. CDR1 and CDR2 (germline): SGHRS, YFSETQ. In addition, the sample was reused for a study of yellow fever vaccine responses in identical twins. That study reports: After vaccination, twins' T cell response reportedly seemed partly convergent, partly personalized.

Sequenced input: PBMCs. The genes are TRBV5-1 and TRBJ2-1; 12 positions match TRBD2. The sequence was obtained from a woman aged 18-29 years in good health. The CDR3 region is CASSLGGLAGMGYTDEQFF. The CDR3 DNA sequence: TGCGCCAGCAGCTTGGGGGGACTAGCGGGCATGGGATATACAGATGAGCAGTTCTTC.